The 30 T cell receptor beta chains reported below all come from one sample, sequenced in a study of control samples from healthy donors and cancer patients. Sequencing used immunoSEQ multiplex PCR; TCRdb keeps in-frame clones, though not all of them. This sample yields 110,000 to 150,000 clones, of which around nine tenths are seen a single time; about 9% belongs to the top ten. Sequenced sample: blood. These receptors were collected from a woman under 40 in good health.

The V and J genes are TRBV4-1 and TRBJ2-7; a possible D gene is TRBD1 (6 bases). Trimming removed 0 bases from V and 4 bases from J, with 13 bases in between. CDR1 and CDR2 from the germline V gene are MGHRA and YSYEKL. This CDR3 comprises 15 residues. The DNA for the CDR3 is TGCGCCAGCAGCCAAGATGGAGACAGGCCTTACGAGCAGTACTTC. Its translation is CASSQDGDRPYEQYF.

The rearrangement joins TRBV25-1 to TRBJ2-5, with TRBD1 matching 10 bases. Looked up from germline, CDR1 is MGHDK and CDR2 is SYGVNS. Unmatched junction bases numbered 7, after V lost 4 bases and J lost 5 bases. The CDR3 length is 15 residues. CDR3 nucleotides: TGTGCCAGCAGTGGGGGGACAGGGGCGTCGGAGACCCAGTACTTC. The encoded protein is CASSGGTGASETQYF. The whole variable domain, remainder taken from reference TRBV25-1 and TRBJ2-5, is EADIYQTPRYLVIGTGKKITLECSQTMGHDKMYWYQQDPGMELHLIHYSYGVNSTEKGDLSSESTVSRIRTEHFPLTLESARPSHTSQYLCASSGGTGASETQYFGPGTRLLVL.

This clone was counted a few times. V gene TRBV6-1 combines with J gene TRBJ2-2; D is ambiguous. Germline CDR1 is MNHNS and CDR2 is SASEGT. The CDR3 runs to 15 residues. Trimming left V 0 bases short and J 7 bases short, with 12 bases between. CDR3 nucleotide sequence: TGTGCCAGCAGTGAAGCGCACGGTGGGATCGGGGAGCTGTTTTTT. Protein: CASSEAHGGIGELFF.

The rearrangement joins TRBV28 to TRBJ1-3, with a possible D match to TRBD1 (5 bases). This CDR3 is built from 16 residues. V was pared by 1 base and J by 6 bases, with 16 bases between. The V gene's germline CDR1 is MDHEN and CDR2 SYDVKM. CDR3 loop: CASSLLRGAGENTIYF. Written as DNA, the CDR3 is TGTGCCAGCAGTTTATTGAGGGGCGCGGGGGAAAACACCATATATTTT.

V is TRBV15 and J is TRBJ2-7; 7 bases align to TRBD1. Germline CDR1 reads LNHNV; CDR2 reads YYDKDF (reference sequence). The CDR3 has 14 residues. V gave up 5 bases and J gave up 5 bases; unmatched junction bases: 9. CDR3 coding DNA: TGTGCCACCAGCGACCGGGACAGAGGAAACGAGCAGTACTTC. Residues: CATSDRDRGNEQYF.

The chain couples TRBV2 to TRBJ1-5, with D perhaps TRBD1 (6 bases). Trimming took off 7 bases at V and 0 bases at J, with 16 bases between the two ends. The CDR3 contains 16 residues. Germline V lookup: CDR1 SNHLY, CDR2 FYNNEI. The CDR3 loop is CASTLLDSYSNQPQHF. In DNA form, the CDR3 reads TGTGCCAGCACCCTACTGGACAGCTATAGCAATCAGCCCCAGCATTTT.

V and J are TRBV29-1 and TRBJ2-1; TRBD1 is a possible D gene (6 bases). The ends were cut back, 6 bases at V and 6 bases at J, with 15 bases in the middle. Germline CDR1 is SQVTM and CDR2 is ANQGSEA. The CDR3 contains 13 residues. The CDR3 loop is CSVTGKGSNEQFF. CDR3 bases: TGCAGCGTCACAGGGAAGGGCAGCAATGAGCAGTTCTTC.

The chain recombines TRBV5-6 with TRBJ2-3; 9 nucleotides match TRBD2. CDR3 size: 17 residues. J was trimmed by 2 bases and V by 0 bases; bases with no gene match: 7. Germline V gene data show CDR1 as SGHDT and CDR2 as YYEEEE. CDR3 protein: CASSLEMLAGYTDTQYF. CDR3 bases: TGTGCCAGCAGCTTGGAAATGCTAGCGGGATACACAGATACGCAGTATTTT.

The chain recombines TRBV18 with TRBJ2-7, with TRBD2 identical over 7 bases. CDR3 length equals 14 residues. Trimming removed 1 base from V and 0 bases from J; junction bases left unmatched: 0. CDR1 and CDR2 (germline): KGHSH, LQKENI. Here the CDR3 DNA reads TGTGCCAGCTCACCACGGACTAGCTCCTACGAGCAGTACTTC. This codes for CASSPRTSSYEQYF.

The chain combines TRBV20-1 with TRBJ1-1; D gene ambiguous. This CDR3 region has 11 residues. Germline V gives CDR1 DFQATT, CDR2 SNEGSKA (reference sequence). Trimming pared 5 bases from V and 8 bases from J, leaving 12 bases between. Here the CDR3 DNA reads TGCAGTGCTCCTCGGACCCGAGAAGCTTTCTTT. It yields the protein CSAPRTREAFF.

This clone has only a few counts. The chain combines TRBV30 with TRBJ1-1; a possible D gene is TRBD1 (5 bases). Germline CDR1 GTSNPN, CDR2 SVGIG (reference sequence). This CDR3 has 14 residues. V lost 0 bases and J lost 4, with 12 bases in between. The CDR3, as DNA: TGTGCCTGGAGTGTGAAGGGGCTGGGCACTGAAGCTTTCTTT. Amino acid sequence: CAWSVKGLGTEAFF. Variable domain in full (rest from reference TRBV30 and TRBJ1-1): SQTIHQWPATLVQPVGSPLSLECTVEGTSNPNLYWYRQAAGRGLQLLFYSVGIGQISSEVPQNLSASRPQDRQFILSSKKLLLSDSGFYLCAWSVKGLGTEAFFGQGTRLTVV.

The chain recombines TRBV5-1 with TRBJ2-7; the D gene is possibly TRBD2 (6 bases). The CDR3 loop spans 16 amino acids. Trimming took 4 bases from V and 2 from J, leaving 19 bases between them. Germline V gene sequence: CDR1 SGHRS, CDR2 YFSETQ. DNA for the CDR3: TGCGCCAGCAGCCTAAGACCCAGAGGAGGGGCCTACGAGCAGTACTTC. Its translation: CASSLRPRGGAYEQYF.

This sequence joins TRBV14 and TRBJ2-1, with D possibly matching TRBD2 (7 bases). Germline V gene data show CDR1 as SGHDN and CDR2 as FVKESK. The CDR3 runs 19 residues. Trimming took 4 bases from V and 0 from J, leaving 22 bases between them. CDR3 coding DNA: TGTGCCAGCAGCCCTCTGGGGGCTAGCGGATTCAGCTCCTACAATGAGCAGTTCTTC. Translation: CASSPLGASGFSSYNEQFF. Full variable domain (rest looked up from reference TRBV14 and TRBJ2-1): EAGVTQFPSHSVIEKGQTVTLRCDPISGHDNLYWYRRVMGKEIKFLLHFVKESKQDESGMPNNRFLAERTGGTYSTLKVQPAELEDSGVYFCASSPLGASGFSSYNEQFFGPGTRLTVL.

The V gene is TRBV6-5, the J gene TRBJ2-3; 8 nucleotides match TRBD2. This CDR3 is 15 amino acids long. Germline V lookup: CDR1 MNHEY, CDR2 SVGAGI. The J segment lost 5 bases and the V segment lost 6 bases, leaving 10 bases of the junction unmatched. DNA for the CDR3: TGTGCCAGCAGGAGGAGCGGGAGCGGAGGAGATACGCAGTATTTT. This gives the protein CASRRSGSGGDTQYF.

This sequence joins TRBV7-3 and TRBJ2-5; D ambiguous. Trimming cost V 0 bases and J 5 bases, with 10 bases left between them. The CDR3 totals 14 residues. The germline V gene has CDR1 SGHTA and CDR2 FQGTGA. The DNA of the CDR3 is TGTGCCAGCAGCTTAACTCCCCCCCCGGAGACCCAGTACTTC. Amino acid sequence: CASSLTPPPETQYF. The full variable domain, rest sourced from reference TRBV7-3 and TRBJ2-5, is GAGVSQTPSNKVTEKGKYVELRCDPISGHTALYWYRQSLGQGPEFLIYFQGTGAADDSGLPNDRFFAVRPEGSVSTLKIQRTERGDSAVYLCASSLTPPPETQYFGPGTRLLVL.

The chain has TRBV19 and TRBJ1-5, with D possibly being TRBD1 (5 bases). CDR3 length equals 15 residues. CDR1 LNHDA and CDR2 SQIVND come from the germline V gene (reference sequence). V was clipped by 0 bases and J by 7 bases, with 13 bases between them. DNA for the CDR3: TGTGCCAGTAGTATAGACCCAATTCAGGGACAGCCCCAGCATTTT. Protein sequence: CASSIDPIQGQPQHF.

The chain joins TRBV7-7 to TRBJ2-2; 9 nucleotides line up with TRBD2. The germline gives CDR1 SSHAT, CDR2 FNYEAQ (reference sequence). V lost 5 bases, J lost 1 base, and 5 bases stayed unmatched. The CDR3 length is 16 residues. The CDR3 is CASSKGLAENTGELFF. The CDR3 DNA sequence: TGTGCCAGCAGCAAGGGACTAGCCGAGAACACCGGGGAGCTGTTTTTT.

The rearrangement links TRBV9 to TRBJ2-1; tentatively, D is TRBD1 (5 bases). The CDR3 is made up of 15 amino acids. CDR1 is SGDLS, CDR2 YYNGEE, per germline. The ends were cut back, 0 bases at V and 4 bases at J, with 11 bases in the middle. The CDR3 protein is CASSVDDSRYNEQFF. In DNA, the CDR3 is TGTGCCAGCAGCGTAGATGACAGCCGGTACAATGAGCAGTTCTTC.

The CDR3 sequence is CASSQVGSGELFF. In DNA, the CDR3 is TGTGCCAGCAGCCAAGTAGGGTCCGGGGAGCTGTTTTTT. V is TRBV3-1 (or the pseudogene TRBV3-2) and J is TRBJ2-2; D remains ambiguous. Germline V gives CDR1 LGHDT, CDR2 YNNKEL (reference sequence). Between the trimmed V and J ends, which lost 1 base and 6 bases, there was a span of 6 bases. The CDR3 length is 13 residues.

Notes on this clone: At one end, the junction sequence differs from germline, possibly due to a read error. The V and J genes are TRBV9 and TRBJ1-1; 12 nucleotides align to TRBD1. This CDR3 is built from 16 residues. Germline V gives CDR1 SGDLS, CDR2 YYNGEE. The CDR3 region is CASSVGGQGATTEAFF. CDR3 DNA sequence: TGTGCCAGCAGTGTAGGGGGACAGGGGGCGACCACTGAAGCTTTCTTT.

J is TRBJ2-5 and V is TRBV16; 7 bases align to TRBD1. The germline CDR1 and CDR2 sequences are KGHSY and FQNENV. The CDR3 is made up of 13 amino acids. V lost 4 bases and J lost 12; bases outside the gene matches: 11. The CDR3 DNA follows: TGTGCCAGCAGCCCCGGGGACGGGACAGTAAAGTACTTC. It codes for CASSPGDGTVKYF.

V usage is TRBV6-6 and J usage is TRBJ2-1, with 10 bases fitting TRBD2. The germline CDR1 and CDR2 sequences are MNHNY and SVGAGI (reference sequence). The CDR3 consists of 15 residues. V lost 6 bases, J lost 4 bases, and 6 bases stayed unmatched. The CDR3 sequence is CASRSTSGAYNEQFF. CDR3 in DNA: TGTGCCAGCAGGTCTACTAGCGGGGCATACAATGAGCAGTTCTTC.

The V and J genes are TRBV18 and TRBJ2-3; TRBD1 aligns across 8 bases. Trimming removed 6 bases from V and 4 bases from J; junction bases left unmatched: 15. This CDR3 is built from 17 residues. CDR1 and CDR2 (germline): KGHSH, LQKENI. Here the CDR3 DNA reads TGTGCCAGCTCCCCGAGGACAGGGATCCGTCTAGCAGATACGCAGTATTTT. The encoded protein is CASSPRTGIRLADTQYF.

The rearrangement links TRBV5-1 to TRBJ1-1; D is perhaps TRBD1 (5 bases). From germline, CDR1 is SGHRS and CDR2 YFSETQ. This CDR3 is built from 14 residues. Trimming pared 4 bases from V and 4 bases from J, leaving 14 bases between. CDR3 nucleotide sequence: TGCGCCAGCAGCGAGGGACCCGCCAGCACTGAAGCTTTCTTT. It specifies CASSEGPASTEAFF.

The chain carries TRBV5-1 and TRBJ2-3; no reliable D call. The V end was cut by 2 bases, the J end by 2 bases, with 6 bases between. This CDR3 is built from 13 residues. Per the germline V gene, CDR1 is SGHRS and CDR2 is YFSETQ. CDR3: CASSLQYTDTQYF. CDR3 DNA sequence: TGCGCCAGCAGCTTACAATACACAGATACGCAGTATTTT.

The chain uses TRBV19 and TRBJ2-7, with 9 bases lining up with TRBD2. Germline V gene data show CDR1 as LNHDA and CDR2 as SQIVND (reference sequence). The CDR3 loop spans 17 amino acids. V lost 5 bases and J lost 4; bases outside the gene matches: 15. In nucleotides, the CDR3 is TGTGCCAGTAGTCCCCTCGTGGGTAGCGGGAGAACTTACGAGCAGTACTTC. Translated: CASSPLVGSGRTYEQYF. The variable domain in full, completed from reference TRBV19 and TRBJ2-7, reads DGGITQSPKYLFRKEGQNVTLSCEQNLNHDAMYWYRQDPGQGLRLIYYSQIVNDFQKGDIAEGYSVSREKKESFPLTVTSAQKNPTAFYLCASSPLVGSGRTYEQYFGPGTRLTVT.

This chain joins TRBV12-3 or TRBV12-4 and TRBJ1-2, with 7 nucleotides matching TRBD1. With V trimmed by 2 bases and J by 10 bases, 4 bases remained unmatched. The CDR3 is made up of 12 amino acids. The CDR3 loop is CASSLQGEAYTF. CDR3 coding DNA: TGTGCCAGCAGTTTACAGGGGGAGGCCTACACCTTC.

V gene TRBV4-1 combines with J gene TRBJ2-1; D possibly corresponds to TRBD2 (5 bases). The CDR3 runs 17 residues. The V and J ends lost 5 bases and 5 bases respectively, with 22 bases between them. Germline assignment: CDR1 MGHRA and CDR2 YSYEKL. CDR3 in DNA: TGCGCCAGCAGCGTCCCGCCGGGGTCGGTGACACACAATGAGCAGTTCTTC. Its protein is CASSVPPGSVTHNEQFF.

This clone was counted a few times. This chain links TRBV3-1 (or the pseudogene TRBV3-2) with TRBJ1-4; D remains unclear. Per germline, CDR1 LGHDT and CDR2 YNNKEL (reference sequence). The length of the CDR3 is 14 residues. Trimming cost V 8 bases and J 2 bases, with 12 bases left between them. CDR3: CASALWETNEKLFF. CDR3 nucleotide sequence: TGTGCCAGCGCCTTATGGGAGACTAATGAAAAACTGTTTTTT.

The chain couples TRBV5-1 to TRBJ1-1; D ambiguous. V was clipped by 1 base and J by 2 bases, with 9 bases between them. The germline V gene has CDR1 SGHRS and CDR2 YFSETQ. The CDR3 is made up of 14 amino acids. CDR3 sequence (DNA): TGCGCCAGCAGCTTGCCCCTGACCAACACTGAAGCTTTCTTT. Residues: CASSLPLTNTEAFF.